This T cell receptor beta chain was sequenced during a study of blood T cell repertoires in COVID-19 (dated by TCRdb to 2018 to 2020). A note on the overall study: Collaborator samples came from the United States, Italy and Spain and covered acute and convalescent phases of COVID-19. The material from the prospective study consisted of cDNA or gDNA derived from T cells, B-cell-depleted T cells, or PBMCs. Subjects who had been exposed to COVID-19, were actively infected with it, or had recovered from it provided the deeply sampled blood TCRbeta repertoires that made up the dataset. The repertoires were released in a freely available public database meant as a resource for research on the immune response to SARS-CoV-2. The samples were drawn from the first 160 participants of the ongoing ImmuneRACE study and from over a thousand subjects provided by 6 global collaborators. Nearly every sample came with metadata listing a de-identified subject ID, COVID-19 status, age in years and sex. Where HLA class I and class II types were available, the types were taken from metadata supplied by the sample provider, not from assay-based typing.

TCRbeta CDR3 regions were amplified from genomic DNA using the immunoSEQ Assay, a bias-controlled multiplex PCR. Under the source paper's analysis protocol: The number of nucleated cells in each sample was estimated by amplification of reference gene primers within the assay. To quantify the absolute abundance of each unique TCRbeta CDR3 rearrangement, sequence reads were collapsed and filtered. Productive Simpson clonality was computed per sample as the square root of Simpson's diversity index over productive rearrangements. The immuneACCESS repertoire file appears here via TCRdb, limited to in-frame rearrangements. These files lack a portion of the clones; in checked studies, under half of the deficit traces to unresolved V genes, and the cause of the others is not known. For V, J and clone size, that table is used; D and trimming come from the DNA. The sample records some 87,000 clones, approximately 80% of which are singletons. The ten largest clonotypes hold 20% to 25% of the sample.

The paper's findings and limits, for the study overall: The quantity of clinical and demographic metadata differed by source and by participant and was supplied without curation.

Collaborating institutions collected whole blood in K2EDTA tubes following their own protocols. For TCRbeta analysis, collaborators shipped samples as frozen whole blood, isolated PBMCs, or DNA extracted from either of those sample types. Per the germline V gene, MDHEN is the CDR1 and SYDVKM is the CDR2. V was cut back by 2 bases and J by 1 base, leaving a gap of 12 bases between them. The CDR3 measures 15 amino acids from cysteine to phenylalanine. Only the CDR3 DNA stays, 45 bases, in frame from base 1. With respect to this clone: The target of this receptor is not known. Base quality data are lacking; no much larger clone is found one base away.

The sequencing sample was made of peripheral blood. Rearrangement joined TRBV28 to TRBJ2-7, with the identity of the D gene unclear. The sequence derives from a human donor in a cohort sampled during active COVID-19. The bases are TGTGCCAGCAGTTTAATCCGCGCAGGATCCTACGAGCAGTACTTC. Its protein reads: CASSLIRAGSYEQYF.